A selection of T cell receptor beta chains follows, all from one sample in a study of cytomegalovirus exposure and HLA in healthy donors. Repertoires were generated with immunoSEQ multiplex PCR, while TCRdb's copy carries only in-frame clones and drops some. The sample has about 94,000 clones; approximately 75% are singletons. Source material: PBMCs. These receptors all come from a woman aged 40-49 years in good health and CMV-seronegative. CDR3s include the opening cysteine and the closing phenylalanine or tryptophan. D genes are given only for firm matches. Rows may omit the clone size; those that give it use once, few, many or a size class.

D gene	clone size	V gene	J gene	CDR3 protein	CDR3 DNA
TRBD1	once	TRBV2	TRBJ1-5	CASSESTGGIQPQHF	TGTGCCAGCAGCGAATCGACAGGGGGCATTCAGCCCCAGCATTTT
TRBD1	few	TRBV4-1	TRBJ1-2	CASSQEARGLGGYTF	TGCGCCAGCAGCCAAGAGGCCAGGGGGCTTGGTGGCTACACCTTC
NA	NA	TRBV5-4	TRBJ1-1	CASSLVGENTEAFF	TGTGCCAGCAGCTTGGTGGGCGAGAACACTGAAGCTTTCTTT
TRBD1	NA	TRBV7-2	TRBJ2-7	CASSPGTGGAGLSYEQYF	TGTGCCAGCAGCCCAGGGACAGGGGGCGCCGGGCTTTCCTACGAGCAGTACTTC
TRBD1	few	TRBV2	TRBJ1-4	CASRKDRVTNEKLFF	TGTGCCAGCAGGAAAGACAGGGTCACTAATGAAAAACTGTTTTTT
NA	NA	TRBV30	TRBJ2-2	CAWTSTHDLNTGELFF	TGTGCCTGGACCTCTACCCATGATCTGAACACCGGGGAGCTGTTTTTT
NA	NA	TRBV5-1	TRBJ2-7	CASSPKKTQGTRTAEQYF	TGCGCCAGCAGCCCCAAAAAAACTCAAGGGACAAGGACCGCCGAGCAGTACTTC
NA	once	TRBV13	TRBJ2-5	CASRNSGRQETQYF	TGTGCCAGCAGGAATTCAGGGCGACAAGAGACCCAGTACTTC
TRBD1	NA	TRBV2	TRBJ2-7	CASRSTGGDEQYF	TGTGCCAGCAGATCTACAGGGGGCGACGAGCAGTACTTC
NA	NA	TRBV5-6	TRBJ1-1	CASSSGVHTEAFF	TGTGCCAGCAGCTCCGGGGTTCACACTGAAGCTTTCTTT
NA	NA	TRBV2	TRBJ1-1	CANQPDSEAFF	TGTGCCAACCAACCCGACAGCGAAGCTTTCTTT
TRBD2	NA	TRBV6-1	TRBJ2-5	CASSEVAGTILETQYF	TGTGCCAGCAGTGAAGTAGCGGGGACGATCCTCGAGACCCAGTACTTC
TRBD1	NA	TRBV5-1	TRBJ2-1	CASARTDRENNEQFF	TGCGCCAGCGCCCGGACGGACAGGGAGAACAATGAGCAGTTCTTC
NA	few	TRBV19	TRBJ1-1	CASSRGLAPFF	TGTGCCAGTAGTAGGGGACTGGCGCCCTTCTTT
TRBD1	NA	TRBV2	TRBJ1-4	CASSGGQGRGNEKLFF	TGTGCCAGCAGTGGAGGACAGGGCCGAGGTAATGAAAAACTGTTTTTT
NA	NA	TRBV27	TRBJ2-6	CASSSQGSGANVLTF	TGTGCCAGCAGTTCACAGGGCTCTGGGGCCAACGTCCTGACTTTC
NA	NA	TRBV28	TRBJ1-3	CASSLLWGQSGNTIYF	TGTGCCAGCAGTTTATTGTGGGGGCAATCTGGAAACACCATATATTTT
NA	NA	TRBV29-1	TRBJ2-3	CSVPTTDTQYF	TGCAGCGTCCCGACTACAGATACGCAGTATTTT
TRBD1	NA	TRBV6-5	TRBJ1-5	CASSPGGLQHF	TGTGCCAGCAGTCCAGGGGGACTCCAGCATTTT
TRBD1	NA	TRBV28	TRBJ1-4	CASSRRTGGDEKLFF	TGTGCCAGCAGCCGAAGGACAGGGGGAGATGAAAAACTGTTTTTT
TRBD1	NA	TRBV30	TRBJ2-3	CAWSADRGQGFTDTQYF	TGTGCCTGGAGTGCCGACCGAGGACAGGGATTCACAGATACGCAGTATTTT
TRBD1	once	TRBV9	TRBJ1-5	CASSSTGGHNQPQHF	TGTGCCAGCAGTTCTACAGGGGGCCACAATCAGCCCCAGCATTTT
NA	NA	TRBV6-5	TRBJ1-1	CASSYDPGSGYTEAFF	TGTGCCAGCAGTTACGACCCGGGGTCGGGGTACACTGAAGCTTTCTTT
NA	NA	TRBV6-5	TRBJ1-3	CASSQSRASGNTIYF	TGTGCCAGCAGTCAGAGCAGGGCCTCTGGAAACACCATATATTTT
TRBD1	NA	TRBV28	TRBJ2-6	CASSLWTGASGANVLTF	TGTGCCAGCAGTTTATGGACAGGGGCCTCTGGGGCCAACGTCCTGACTTTC
NA	NA	TRBV5-4	TRBJ1-6	CASSLERNNSPLHF	TGTGCCAGCAGCTTGGAGAGAAATAATTCACCCCTCCACTTT
NA	once	TRBV5-4	TRBJ1-2	CASSKENNYGYTF	TGTGCCAGCAGCAAAGAGAATAACTATGGCTACACCTTC
NA	medium-sized	TRBV4-3	TRBJ1-1	CASSQDGNGRSWGEAFF	TGCGCCAGCAGCCAAGATGGTAATGGCAGATCTTGGGGCGAAGCTTTCTTT
TRBD1	NA	TRBV27	TRBJ1-5	CASSTGGAGQPQHF	TGTGCCAGCAGCACAGGGGGGGCAGGACAGCCCCAGCATTTT
NA	NA	TRBV4-3	TRBJ1-2	CASSQDGGAPYGYTF	TGCGCCAGCAGCCAAGATGGCGGGGCGCCCTATGGCTACACCTTC
NA	NA	TRBV5-4	TRBJ2-3	CASSRQLATDTQYF	TGTGCCAGCAGCCGCCAACTTGCCACAGATACGCAGTATTTT
NA	NA	TRBV28	TRBJ1-2	CASSPGTGKRGDYGYTF	TGTGCCAGCAGTCCCGGTACCGGGAAAAGAGGCGACTATGGCTACACCTTC
NA	NA	TRBV29-1	TRBJ1-1	CSVERWLANTEAFF	TGCAGCGTTGAACGATGGTTAGCGAACACTGAAGCTTTCTTT
TRBD1	NA	TRBV9	TRBJ1-4	CASSPTPRGRDEKLFF	TGTGCCAGCAGCCCGACCCCCAGGGGGCGGGATGAAAAACTGTTTTTT
NA	NA	TRBV11-2	TRBJ1-1	CASSRQTDFTEAFF	TGTGCCAGCAGCAGACAGACAGACTTCACTGAAGCTTTCTTT
TRBD1	NA	TRBV30	TRBJ1-2	CAWVRDRGYGYTF	TGTGCCTGGGTTAGGGACAGGGGCTATGGCTACACCTTC
NA	NA	TRBV2	TRBJ1-1	CASSERAGNTEAFF	TGTGCCAGCAGTGAACGCGCAGGGAACACTGAAGCTTTCTTT
TRBD1	few	TRBV5-1	TRBJ2-7	CASSLGQGSYEQYF	TGCGCCAGCAGCTTGGGACAGGGCTCCTACGAGCAGTACTTC
NA	once	TRBV27	TRBJ2-5	CASTPGGRVLETQYF	TGTGCCAGCACCCCGGGGGGCCGGGTTTTGGAGACCCAGTACTTC
NA	NA	TRBV2	TRBJ1-5	CASSDPGFQPQHF	TGTGCCAGCAGTGACCCGGGTTTTCAGCCCCAGCATTTT
NA	NA	TRBV5-4	TRBJ1-1	CASSPRQERNTEAFF	TGTGCCAGCAGCCCCCGACAGGAGAGGAACACTGAAGCTTTCTTT
TRBD1	NA	TRBV19	TRBJ1-2	CASRETRGKYGYTF	TGTGCCAGTAGAGAAACCAGGGGGAAGTATGGCTACACCTTC
TRBD1	NA	TRBV19	TRBJ1-2	CASTQQGQSNYGYTF	TGTGCCAGTACCCAACAGGGGCAGTCTAACTATGGCTACACCTTC
NA	NA	TRBV7-9	TRBJ1-6	CASSSGVSPLHF	TGTGCCAGCAGCTCAGGGGTTTCACCCCTCCACTTT
TRBD2	NA	TRBV7-9	TRBJ2-1	CASSFYSGWTSYVNEQFF	TGTGCCAGCAGCTTCTACTCCGGGTGGACTAGCTACGTCAATGAGCAGTTCTTC
TRBD1	few	TRBV7-9	TRBJ2-7	CASSLEGTVPGYEQYF	TGTGCCAGCAGCTTAGAGGGGACAGTCCCGGGCTACGAGCAGTACTTC
NA	NA	TRBV2	TRBJ2-7	CASSVTATAGEQHF	TGTGCCAGCAGTGTAACAGCCACGGCGGGTGAGCAGCACTTC
NA	once	TRBV7-6	TRBJ1-2	CASSPRQIYRYGYTF	TGTGCCAGCAGCCCACGACAGATCTACCGCTATGGCTACACCTTC
TRBD2	NA	TRBV5-6	TRBJ2-1	CASSAAGDNNEQFF	TGTGCCAGCAGCGCAGCGGGGGATAACAATGAGCAGTTCTTC
NA	NA	TRBV2	TRBJ1-6	CASSGSGGHSPLHF	TGTGCCAGCAGTGGGTCGGGGGGGCACTCACCCCTCCACTTT
TRBD1	NA	TRBV5-4	TRBJ2-1	CASSAGTGNNEQFF	TGTGCCAGCAGCGCCGGGACAGGGAACAATGAGCAGTTCTTC
TRBD1	NA	TRBV25-1	TRBJ1-5	CASSPPGTGEQPQHF	TGTGCCAGCAGCCCCCCGGGTACAGGGGAGCAGCCCCAGCATTTT
NA	NA	TRBV7-9	TRBJ1-1	CSSSSRYTEAFF	TGTTCCAGCAGCTCCCGGTACACTGAAGCTTTCTTT